This entry lists 22 T cell receptor beta chains sequenced from one sample in a study of beta chain features in type 1 diabetes. The sequenced template was cDNA made from the entire isolated RNA. Using immunoSEQ multiplex PCR, the repertoire was profiled, and TCRdb retains in-frame clones only, with some absent. The data contain more than 300,000 clones, 8% of them singletons. Sequences were obtained from central memory CD4+ T cells from blood. The receptors come from a woman aged 18-29 years in good health.

This clone was detected a few times. This chain joins TRBV11-2 and TRBJ1-1, with D unclear. In germline, CDR1 is SGHAT, CDR2 FQNNGV. There are 13 residues in the CDR3. The V gene lost 3 bases and the J gene lost 4 bases, with 9 bases spanning the gap. The CDR3 region has the DNA TGTGCCAGCAGCTTTTATGACCGCACTGAAGCTTTCTTT. Protein product: CASSFYDRTEAFF. Drawing the rest from reference TRBV11-2 and TRBJ1-1, the complete variable domain is EAGVAQSPRYKIIEKRQSVAFWCNPISGHATLYWYQQILGQGPKLLIQFQNNGVVDDSQLPKDRFSAERLKGVDSTLKIQPAKLEDSAVYLCASSFYDRTEAFFGQGTRLTVV.

This clone was counted a few times. V gene TRBV5-8 combines with J gene TRBJ2-1; 8 bases line up with TRBD2. There are 16 residues in the CDR3. Germline V CDR1 and CDR2: SGHTS, YDEGEE. Trimming at V came to 4 bases and at J to 0 bases, leaving 6 bases not matched to a gene. CDR3 region: CASSPKSGSSYNEQFF. The CDR3 coding sequence is TGTGCCAGCAGCCCGAAAAGCGGGAGCTCCTACAATGAGCAGTTCTTC.

This chain connects TRBV28 to TRBJ2-5, with 14 positions matching TRBD2. Trimming removed 5 bases from V and 1 base from J; junction bases left unmatched: 3. From germline, CDR1 is MDHEN and CDR2 SYDVKM. The CDR3 is 16 amino acids. For the CDR3, the DNA is TGTGCCAGCAGTGGAGGACTAGCGGGAGGCCAAGAGACCCAGTACTTC. This sequence encodes CASSGGLAGGQETQYF.

The sample holds a few counts of this clone. The J gene is TRBJ2-5, the V gene TRBV2, with TRBD2 identical over 10 bases. This CDR3 comprises 13 residues. Looked up from germline, CDR1 is SNHLY and CDR2 is FYNNEI. After removal of 8 bases from V and 4 bases from J, the junction contained 4 bases not matched to a gene. The CDR3 coding sequence is TGTGCCAGCGGATGGACTAGCGGAGAGACCCAGTACTTC. Its protein is CASGWTSGETQYF.

This clone was observed a handful of times. This sequence joins TRBV7-2 and TRBJ2-7, with a weak D call TRBD2 (6 bases). The CDR3 spans 13 residues. Germline CDR1 reads SGHTA; CDR2 reads FQGNSA. V was pared by 5 bases and J by 0 bases, with 8 bases between. The CDR3 DNA sequence: TGTGCCAGCAGCCAGCGGGCCTCCTACGAGCAGTACTTC. This gives the protein CASSQRASYEQYF.

The rearrangement joins TRBV19 to TRBJ2-1; D is perhaps TRBD2 (5 bases). The CDR3 is 14 residues long. In germline, CDR1 is LNHDA, CDR2 SQIVND (reference sequence). V was shortened by 5 bases and J by 8 bases, with 16 bases between the two germline ends. The CDR3 nucleotides read TGTGCCAGTAGTCTAAGCGGCCGAAGGGATGAGCAGTTCTTC. It codes for CASSLSGRRDEQFF.

The chain recombines TRBV2 with TRBJ1-4; D remains ambiguous. Germline CDR1 SNHLY, CDR2 FYNNEI. The CDR3 is 13 residues long. V dropped 6 bases and J dropped 5 bases, with 10 bases sitting between them. DNA of the CDR3: TGTGCCAGCAGCTACACACCGAATGAAAAACTGTTTTTT. As protein: CASSYTPNEKLFF.

This clone was observed a handful of times. The rearrangement uses TRBV28 and TRBJ2-7; D is perhaps TRBD1 (6 bases). CDR1 and CDR2 from the germline V gene are MDHEN and SYDVKM. The V end lost 5 bases, the J end lost 2 bases, and 16 bases lay between the germline ends. The CDR3 is made up of 15 amino acids. CDR3 in amino acids: CASSNLGQQAYEQYF. The CDR3 region has the DNA TGTGCCAGCAGTAACCTCGGACAGCAAGCCTACGAGCAGTACTTC.

This chain uses TRBV4-3 with TRBJ2-1, with D possibly TRBD2 on 6 matching bases. With 2 bases removed from V and 5 bases from J, the gap between germline ends came to 13 bases. Looked up from germline, CDR1 is LGHNA and CDR2 is YSLEER. This CDR3 comprises 15 residues. CDR3 sequence: CASSQLGDWDNEQFF. Written as DNA, the CDR3 is TGCGCCAGCAGCCAACTGGGGGACTGGGACAATGAGCAGTTCTTC.

This rearrangement joins TRBV6-4 to TRBJ2-5; TRBD2 is a possible D gene (6 bases). The germline gives CDR1 MRHNA, CDR2 SNTAGT. Trimming removed 9 bases from V and 1 base from J, with 12 bases in between. The CDR3 runs 13 residues. The CDR3: CARLGTSQETQYF. The DNA for the CDR3 is TGTGCCAGACTCGGGACTTCCCAAGAGACCCAGTACTTC.

The chain carries TRBV5-1 and TRBJ2-1; no reliable D call. Germline values: CDR1 SGHRS, CDR2 YFSETQ. Trimming shortened V by 0 bases and J by 10 bases, and 14 bases separated the two germline ends. CDR3 length: 14 amino acids. The CDR3 DNA sequence: TGCGCCAGCAGCTTGGATTCTATTGTTGGGGAGCAGTTCTTC. Protein product: CASSLDSIVGEQFF.

The sample holds many counts of this clone. CDR3: CSVAGVGYNEQFF. CDR3 DNA sequence: TGCAGCGTTGCGGGAGTAGGGTACAATGAGCAGTTCTTC. This chain uses TRBV29-1 with TRBJ2-1; maybe TRBD2 (6 bases). Per the germline V gene, CDR1 is SQVTM and CDR2 is ANQGSEA. V was pared by 4 bases and J by 4 bases, with 11 bases between. This CDR3 is 13 amino acids long.

This sequence joins TRBV19 and TRBJ2-4; 8 nucleotides agree with TRBD2. V lost 4 bases, J lost 2 bases, and 4 bases stayed unmatched. Germline V gives CDR1 LNHDA, CDR2 SQIVND (reference sequence). The CDR3 loop spans 15 amino acids. The CDR3 DNA reads as TGTGCCAGTAGTACGGCGGGAGGTACCAAAAACATTCAGTACTTC. This translates into CASSTAGGTKNIQYF.

The J gene is TRBJ2-1, the V gene TRBV7-2; 12 bases map to TRBD2. J lost 5 bases, V lost 5 bases, and 4 bases had no gene match. This CDR3 contains 15 residues. Germline values: CDR1 SGHTA, CDR2 FQGNSA. This chain's CDR3 is CASSQSSGRDNEQFF. The CDR3 DNA reads as TGTGCCAGCAGCCAATCTAGCGGGAGGGACAATGAGCAGTTCTTC.

This clone appeared a few times. The chain carries TRBV5-1 and TRBJ2-7; D remains ambiguous. The CDR3 is 11 amino acids. The V gene lost 4 bases and the J gene lost 2 bases, with 4 bases spanning the gap. The V gene's germline CDR1 is SGHRS and CDR2 YFSETQ. The DNA for the CDR3 is TGCGCCAGCAGCGCCGCCTACGAGCAGTACTTC. Translating it yields CASSAAYEQYF.

This chain connects TRBV11-1 to TRBJ2-5; 14 positions agree with TRBD2. The CDR3 consists of 16 residues. Per the germline V gene, CDR1 is SGHAT and CDR2 is FQDESV (reference sequence). The ends lost 6 bases at V and 5 bases at J; junction bases unmatched: 8. This CDR3 is CASSGPGTSGSETQYF. The CDR3 coding sequence is TGTGCCAGCAGTGGGCCCGGGACTAGCGGGAGCGAGACCCAGTACTTC.

This clone turned up a few times. V and J are TRBV7-9 and TRBJ2-7, with D tentatively TRBD1 or TRBD2 (5 bases each). CDR3 size: 14 residues. Trimming removed 4 bases at V and 3 bases at J, with 13 bases between. Per germline, CDR1 SEHNR and CDR2 FQNEAQ (reference sequence). CDR3 DNA sequence: TGTGCCAGCAGCTCCTGGGACGGCAACTACGAGCAGTACTTC. Amino acid sequence: CASSSWDGNYEQYF.

This clone was found a few times. Other DNA variants within this sample encode the same CDR3. This sequence joins TRBV6-5 and TRBJ2-7; 7 nucleotides line up with TRBD1. The CDR3 extends over 15 amino acids. Germline trimming cut 0 bases from V and 0 bases from J; bases unmatched to any gene: 2. CDR1 MNHEY and CDR2 SVGAGI come from the germline V gene. The CDR3 DNA reads as TGTGCCAGCAGTTACTCTAACAGGGGCTCCTACGAGCAGTACTTC. It specifies CASSYSNRGSYEQYF.

This clone came up a few times. This chain joins TRBV19 and TRBJ2-2, with TRBD2 matching 10 bases. Germline V lookup: CDR1 LNHDA, CDR2 SQIVND (reference sequence). V lost 5 bases to trimming and J lost 5 bases; unmatched junction nucleotides: 14. The CDR3 extends over 18 amino acids. CDR3 amino acids: CASSPGTGLAFGTGELFF. The CDR3 DNA reads as TGTGCCAGTAGTCCAGGCACGGGACTAGCGTTTGGAACCGGGGAGCTGTTTTTT.

The rearrangement joins TRBV28 to TRBJ2-3, with a tentative D call TRBD2 (6 bases). The CDR3 covers 14 residues. In germline, CDR1 is MDHEN, CDR2 SYDVKM. The V end lost 3 bases, the J end lost 2 bases, and 9 bases lay between the germline ends. The CDR3 coding sequence is TGTGCCAGCAGTTTGGGGGACTTCACAGATACGCAGTATTTT. It codes for CASSLGDFTDTQYF.

This clone has only a few counts. The chain carries TRBV4-2 and TRBJ1-2; TRBD1 is a possible D gene (6 bases). CDR3 length equals 15 residues. The V gene's germline CDR1 is LGHNA and CDR2 YNFKEQ. V lost 4 bases to trimming and J lost 2 bases, with 14 bases between them. CDR3 protein: CASSPPTRGNYGYTF. CDR3 sequence (DNA): TGTGCCAGCAGCCCACCTACGAGGGGGAACTATGGCTACACCTTC.

The chain couples TRBV7-3 to TRBJ2-3; D is ambiguous. The CDR3 has 12 residues. Trimming took off 4 bases at V and 3 bases at J, with 5 bases between the two ends. The germline V gene has CDR1 SGHTA and CDR2 FQGTGA. The CDR3 region is CASSSETDTQYF. The DNA for the CDR3 is TGTGCCAGCAGCTCAGAAACAGATACGCAGTATTTT.